This TCR beta chain was profiled in a study of cytomegalovirus exposure and HLA in healthy donors. With respect to this clone: The antigen remains undetermined.

The primer mix had 60 Vbeta and 13 Jbeta primers. Clones were read by immunoSEQ multiplex PCR, and TCRdb kept only the in-frame ones, dropping some. The top ten hold 3% to 5% of the sample, which has around 40,000 clones, approximately 70% seen once. CDR1 and CDR2 from the germline V gene are SGHTA and FQGNSA. There are 15 residues in the CDR3. J gave up 1 base and V 4 bases, and 6 bases lay outside the gene matches. Study findings and constraints: The authors excluded some V segments, including TRBV6-2 and TRBV6-3, as indistinguishable. A later analysis showed HLA-associated TCR beta chains outstripping equally common others in clonal expansion. The investigators catalogued about 170 TCR beta chains as cytomegalovirus-associated.

The rearrangement joins TRBV7-2 to TRBJ1-1; 7 bases are shared with TRBD1. The source of this sequence is a man aged 40-50 years in good health and CMV-seronegative. Sequencing input: PBMCs. CDR3 in amino acids: CASSSGQAGNTEAFF. The DNA of the CDR3 is TGTGCCAGCAGCTCTGGACAGGCCGGGAACACTGAAGCTTTCTTT.